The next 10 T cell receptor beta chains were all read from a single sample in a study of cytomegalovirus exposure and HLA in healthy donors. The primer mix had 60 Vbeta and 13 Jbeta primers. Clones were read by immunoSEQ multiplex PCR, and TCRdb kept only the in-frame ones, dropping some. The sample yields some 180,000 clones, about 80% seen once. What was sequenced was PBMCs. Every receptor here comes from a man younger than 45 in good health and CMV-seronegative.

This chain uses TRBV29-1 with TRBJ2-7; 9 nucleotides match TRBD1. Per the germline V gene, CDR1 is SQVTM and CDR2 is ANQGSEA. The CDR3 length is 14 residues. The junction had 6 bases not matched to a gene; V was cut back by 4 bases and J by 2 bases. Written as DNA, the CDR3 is TGCAGCGTTGCTGGGGACAGGGTAACCTACGAGCAGTACTTC. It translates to CSVAGDRVTYEQYF.

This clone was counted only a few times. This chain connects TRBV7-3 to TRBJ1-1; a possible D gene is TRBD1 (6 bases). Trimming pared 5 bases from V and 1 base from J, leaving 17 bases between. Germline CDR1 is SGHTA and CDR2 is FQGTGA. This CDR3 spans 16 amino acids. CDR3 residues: CASSPLVGQPNTEAFF. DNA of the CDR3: TGTGCCAGCAGCCCCCTCGTCGGACAGCCGAACACTGAAGCTTTCTTT.

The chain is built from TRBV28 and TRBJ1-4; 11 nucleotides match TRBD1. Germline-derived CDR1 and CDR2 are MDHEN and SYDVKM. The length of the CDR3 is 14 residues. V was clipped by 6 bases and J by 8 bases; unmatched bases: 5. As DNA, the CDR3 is TGTGCCAGCAGCCGGACAGGGGGCTGGGAAAAACTGTTTTTT. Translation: CASSRTGGWEKLFF.

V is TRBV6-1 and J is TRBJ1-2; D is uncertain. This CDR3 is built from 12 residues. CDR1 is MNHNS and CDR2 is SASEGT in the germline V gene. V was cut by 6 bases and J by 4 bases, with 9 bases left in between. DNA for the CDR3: TGTGCCAGCAGGGACTTATTCTATGGCTACACCTTC. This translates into CASRDLFYGYTF.

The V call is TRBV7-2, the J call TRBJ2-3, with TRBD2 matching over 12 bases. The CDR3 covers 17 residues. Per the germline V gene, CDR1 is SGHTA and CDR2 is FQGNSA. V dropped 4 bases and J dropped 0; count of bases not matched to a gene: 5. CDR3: CASSWRLAGVSTDTQYF. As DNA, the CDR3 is TGTGCCAGCAGCTGGAGACTAGCGGGAGTCAGCACAGATACGCAGTATTTT.

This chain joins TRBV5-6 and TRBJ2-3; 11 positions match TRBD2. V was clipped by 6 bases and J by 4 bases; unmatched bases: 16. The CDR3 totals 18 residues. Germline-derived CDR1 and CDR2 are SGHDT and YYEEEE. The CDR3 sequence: CASKAPLAGGLIADTQYF. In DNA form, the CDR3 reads TGTGCCAGCAAGGCCCCCCTAGCGGGGGGATTGATCGCAGATACGCAGTATTTT.

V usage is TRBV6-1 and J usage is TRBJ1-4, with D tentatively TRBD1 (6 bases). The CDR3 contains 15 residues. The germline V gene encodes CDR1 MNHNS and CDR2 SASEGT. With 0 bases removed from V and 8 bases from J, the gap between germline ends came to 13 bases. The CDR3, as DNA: TGTGCCAGCAGTGAAGCGGGGGCAGGGGCCGAAAAACTGTTTTTT. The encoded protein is CASSEAGAGAEKLFF.

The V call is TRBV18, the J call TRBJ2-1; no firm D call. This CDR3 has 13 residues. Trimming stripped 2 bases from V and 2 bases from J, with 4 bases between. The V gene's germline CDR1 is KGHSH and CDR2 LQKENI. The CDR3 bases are TGTGCCAGCTCACCAGTCGCCTACAATGAGCAGTTCTTC. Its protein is CASSPVAYNEQFF.

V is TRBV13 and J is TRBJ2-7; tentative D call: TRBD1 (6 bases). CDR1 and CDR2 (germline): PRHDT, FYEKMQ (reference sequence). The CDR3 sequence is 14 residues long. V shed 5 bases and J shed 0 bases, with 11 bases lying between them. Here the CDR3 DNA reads TGTGCCAGCAGCACCACAGGGTACTCCTACGAGCAGTACTTC. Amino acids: CASSTTGYSYEQYF. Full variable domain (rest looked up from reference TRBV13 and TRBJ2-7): AAGVIQSPRHLIKEKRETATLKCYPIPRHDTVYWYQQGPGQDPQFLISFYEKMQSDKGSIPDRFSAQQFSDYHSELNMSSLELGDSALYFCASSTTGYSYEQYFGPGTRLTVT.

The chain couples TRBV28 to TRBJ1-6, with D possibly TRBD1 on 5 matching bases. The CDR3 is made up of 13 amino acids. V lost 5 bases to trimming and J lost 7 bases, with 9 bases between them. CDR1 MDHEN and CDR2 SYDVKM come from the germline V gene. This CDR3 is CASSAPGNSPLHF. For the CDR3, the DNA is TGTGCCAGCAGTGCCCCAGGGAATTCACCCCTCCACTTT. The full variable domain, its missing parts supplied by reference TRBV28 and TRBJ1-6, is DVKVTQSSRYLVKRTGEKVFLECVQDMDHENMFWYRQDPGLGLRLIYFSYDVKMKEKGDIPEGYSVSREKKERFSLILESASTNQTSMYLCASSAPGNSPLHFGNGTRLTVT.